This T cell receptor (beta chain) emerged from a study of blood T cell repertoires in COVID-19. Across the whole study: Sites in the United States, Italy and Spain provided acute and convalescent COVID-19 samples. PBMCs, B-cell-depleted T cells, or T cells provided the cDNA or gDNA that made up the material.

Using immunoSEQ multiplex PCR, the repertoire was profiled, and TCRdb retains in-frame clones only, with some absent. The profile shows a few hundred thousand clones, roughly 84% of them singletons. Seattle researchers signed up patients amid active infection and tracked them longitudinally. Trimming removed 5 bases from V and 2 bases from J; junction bases left unmatched: 6. CDR1 and CDR2 (germline): SGHTA, FQGNSA. The CDR3 runs 14 residues. The chain uses TRBV7-2 and TRBJ2-7; 7 positions agree with TRBD1. Sequenced: peripheral blood. The sequence was collected from a man in his fifties with COVID-19, enrolled during active disease. The CDR3, as DNA: TGTGCCAGCAGCAGAGACGGACAGGCCTACGAGCAGTACTTC. Residues: CASSRDGQAYEQYF.